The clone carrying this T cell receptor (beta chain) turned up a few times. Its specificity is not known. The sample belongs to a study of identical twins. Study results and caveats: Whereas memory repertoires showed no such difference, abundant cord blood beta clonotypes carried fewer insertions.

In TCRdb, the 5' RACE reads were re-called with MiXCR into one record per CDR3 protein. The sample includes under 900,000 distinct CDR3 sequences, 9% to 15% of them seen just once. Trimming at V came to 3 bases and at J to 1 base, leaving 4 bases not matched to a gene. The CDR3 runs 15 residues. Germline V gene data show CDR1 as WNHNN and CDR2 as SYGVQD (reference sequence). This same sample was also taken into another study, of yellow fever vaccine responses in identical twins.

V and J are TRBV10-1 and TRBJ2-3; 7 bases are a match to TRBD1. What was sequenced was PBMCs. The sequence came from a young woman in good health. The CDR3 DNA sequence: TGCGCCAGCAGTGACCCTACAGGGGGCACAGATACGCAGTATTTT. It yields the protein CASSDPTGGTDTQYF.